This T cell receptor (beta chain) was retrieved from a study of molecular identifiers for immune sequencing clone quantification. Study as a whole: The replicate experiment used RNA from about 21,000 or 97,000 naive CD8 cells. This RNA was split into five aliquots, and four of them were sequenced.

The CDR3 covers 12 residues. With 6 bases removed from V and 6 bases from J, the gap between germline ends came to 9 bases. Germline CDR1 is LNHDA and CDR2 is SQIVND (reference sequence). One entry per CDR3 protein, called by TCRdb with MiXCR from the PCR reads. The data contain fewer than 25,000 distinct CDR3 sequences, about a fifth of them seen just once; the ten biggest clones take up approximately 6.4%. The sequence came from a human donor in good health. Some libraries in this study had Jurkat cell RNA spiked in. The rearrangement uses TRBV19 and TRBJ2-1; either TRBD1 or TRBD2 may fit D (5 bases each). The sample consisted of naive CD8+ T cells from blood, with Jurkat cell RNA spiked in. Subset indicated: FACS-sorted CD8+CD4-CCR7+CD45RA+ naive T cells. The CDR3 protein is CASSRGANEQFF. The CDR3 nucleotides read TGTGCCAGTAGCCGAGGGGCCAATGAGCAGTTCTTC.